A single sample gave rise to the 20 T cell receptor beta chains below, sequenced in a study of blood T cell repertoires in COVID-19. Repertoires were generated with immunoSEQ multiplex PCR, while TCRdb's copy carries only in-frame clones and drops some. This table has under 140,000 clones, 72% appearing once. The sequenced material came from peripheral blood. These receptors were obtained from a woman aged 55-69 years with acute or convalescent COVID-19.

The chain carries TRBV2 and TRBJ1-5; D is undetermined. The CDR3 has 13 amino acids. Germline CDR1 and CDR2: SNHLY and FYNNEI. Trimming removed 7 bases at V and 3 bases at J, with 10 bases between. The CDR3 is CASKEEVNQPQHF. The CDR3 DNA reads as TGTGCCAGCAAGGAGGAGGTCAATCAGCCCCAGCATTTT.

This clone showed up just a few times. The chain employs TRBV11-3 and TRBJ2-7; D is perhaps TRBD2 (5 bases). CDR1 SGHNT and CDR2 YENEEA come from the germline V gene. V dropped 3 bases and J dropped 2 bases, with 11 bases sitting between them. This CDR3 has 14 amino acids. DNA for the CDR3: TGTGCCAGCAGCTTGATGGGAGCGGCCTACGAGCAGTACTTC. It translates to CASSLMGAAYEQYF. The full variable domain, rest sourced from reference TRBV11-3 and TRBJ2-7, is EAGVVQSPRYKIIEKKQPVAFWCNPISGHNTLYWYLQNLGQGPELLIRYENEEAVDDSQLPKDRFSAERLKGVDSTLKIQPAELGDSAVYLCASSLMGAAYEQYFGPGTRLTVT.

The chain is built from TRBV7-2 and TRBJ2-3, with D uncertain. The CDR3 is made up of 13 amino acids. The ends were cut back, 2 bases at V and 1 base at J, with 4 bases in the middle. The germline V gene encodes CDR1 SGHTA and CDR2 FQGNSA. CDR3 protein: CASSLQGTDTQYF. CDR3 sequence (DNA): TGTGCCAGCAGCTTACAGGGCACAGATACGCAGTATTTT.

This chain uses TRBV3-1 (or the pseudogene TRBV3-2) with TRBJ1-6; D ambiguous. The germline V gene has CDR1 LGHDT and CDR2 YNNKEL (reference sequence). V dropped 4 bases and J dropped 6 bases, with 13 bases sitting between them. The length of the CDR3 is 15 residues. The CDR3 here is CASSLTAGSNSPLHF. The DNA of the CDR3 is TGTGCCAGCAGCCTAACGGCAGGTAGTAATTCACCCCTCCACTTT.

V usage is TRBV7-3 and J usage is TRBJ2-7; possibly TRBD2 for D (6 bases). There are 13 residues in the CDR3. The V gene lost 5 bases and the J gene lost 2 bases, with 10 bases spanning the gap. Germline lookup yields CDR1 SGHTA and CDR2 FQGTGA. CDR3 residues: CASSHGGAYEQYF. In nucleotides, the CDR3 is TGTGCCAGCAGCCACGGAGGGGCCTACGAGCAGTACTTC.

V is TRBV5-5 and J is TRBJ2-5, with TRBD1 as a possible D gene (6 bases). The CDR3 loop spans 15 amino acids. The germline gives CDR1 SGHKS, CDR2 YYEKEE (reference sequence). V lost 6 bases and J 5 bases, leaving 20 bases between the germline ends. This CDR3 is CASISRDRFFETQYF. CDR3 DNA: TGTGCCAGCATCTCTCGTGACAGGTTCTTCGAGACCCAGTACTTC.

This clone has a handful of counts. The genes are TRBV12-3 or TRBV12-4 and TRBJ2-1; maybe TRBD2 (5 bases). Trimming shortened V by 7 bases and J by 4 bases, and 8 bases separated the two germline ends. CDR3 length: 12 residues. The DNA for the CDR3 is TGTGCCAGCACTACGGGATACAATGAGCAGTTCTTC. Translation: CASTTGYNEQFF.

The genes are TRBV19 and TRBJ1-6, with 9 bases fitting TRBD1. Losses at the gene ends were 7 bases for V and 7 bases for J; bases not matched to a gene: 11. The length of the CDR3 is 16 residues. Germline V gives CDR1 LNHDA, CDR2 SQIVND (reference sequence). DNA for the CDR3: TGTGCCAGTAACCTATTGGGACAGGGTCAAAATTCACCCCTCCACTTT. This gives the protein CASNLLGQGQNSPLHF.

This rearrangement joins TRBV28 to TRBJ1-2, with D perhaps TRBD1 (6 bases). Trimming removed 5 bases from V and 8 bases from J, with 18 bases in between. Germline-derived CDR1 and CDR2 are MDHEN and SYDVKM. This CDR3 contains 14 residues. DNA of the CDR3: TGTGCCAGCAGTGTCCCACAGGGCGTTCGGGGCTACACCTTC. Translated: CASSVPQGVRGYTF.

CDR3 sequence (DNA): TGTGCCAGCAGTTTAGCAGGGGGCGCAGTAAATTCACCCCTCCACTTT. Amino acids: CASSLAGGAVNSPLHF. J is TRBJ1-6 and V is TRBV28, with TRBD1 matching over 8 bases. This CDR3 is built from 16 residues. Unmatched junction bases numbered 7, after V lost 2 bases and J lost 7 bases. Germline V gene lookup returns CDR1 MDHEN and CDR2 SYDVKM.

In this sample, this clone turned up a few times. J is TRBJ1-6 and V is TRBV7-9; D unclear. Germline V gene data show CDR1 as SEHNR and CDR2 as FQNEAQ (reference sequence). This CDR3 is built from 16 residues. Trimming cost V 3 bases and J 5 bases, with 14 bases left between them. In DNA form, the CDR3 reads TGTGCCAGCAGCTTCTCGGGGTTCGGTAATAATTCACCCCTCCACTTT. This codes for CASSFSGFGNNSPLHF.

CDR3: CATTPRGSGIAFF. The CDR3 DNA follows: TGTGCCACTACCCCACGGGGTTCTGGGATTGCTTTCTTT. V gene TRBV19 combines with J gene TRBJ1-1; D unclear. Germline V gene sequence: CDR1 LNHDA, CDR2 SQIVND (reference sequence). The CDR3 spans 13 residues. Between the trimmed V and J ends, which lost 10 bases and 11 bases, there was a span of 23 bases.

The V and J genes are TRBV27 and TRBJ1-1, with TRBD1 matching over 9 bases. The CDR3 is 15 amino acids. Germline V gives CDR1 MNHEY, CDR2 SMNVEV (reference sequence). V was clipped by 2 bases and J by 5 bases; unmatched bases: 6. The CDR3 DNA reads TGTGCCAGCAGTTTAGAACAGGGGGCGCGAACTGAAGCTTTCTTT. It yields the protein CASSLEQGARTEAFF.

The chain links TRBV5-1 to TRBJ1-1; D possibly corresponds to TRBD1 (5 bases). Germline assignment: CDR1 SGHRS and CDR2 YFSETQ. Trimming removed 5 bases at V and 8 bases at J, with 19 bases between. This CDR3 is built from 14 residues. In DNA, the CDR3 is TGCGCCAGCAGTCCCGGGGGAACGCGCCTCGAAGCTTTCTTT. Its protein product is CASSPGGTRLEAFF. The variable domain in full, completed from reference TRBV5-1 and TRBJ1-1, reads KAGVTQTPRYLIKTRGQQVTLSCSPISGHRSVSWYQQTPGQGLQFLFEYFSETQRNKGNFPGRFSGRQFSNSRSEMNVSTLELGDSALYLCASSPGGTRLEAFFGQGTRLTVV.

The chain is built from TRBV27 and TRBJ1-3; TRBD1 is a possible D gene (6 bases). Germline values: CDR1 MNHEY, CDR2 SMNVEV (reference sequence). The CDR3 is made up of 14 amino acids. Trimming stripped 3 bases from V and 4 bases from J, with 10 bases between. CDR3 DNA: TGTGCCAGCAGTTTCCAGGGGCCGGGAAACACCATATATTTT. Protein sequence: CASSFQGPGNTIYF.

The chain couples TRBV5-4 to TRBJ2-3; tentative D call: TRBD2 (5 bases). V was pared by 4 bases and J by 2 bases, with 11 bases between. The CDR3 runs 14 residues. Germline V gives CDR1 SGHNT, CDR2 YYREEE (reference sequence). CDR3 protein: CASSPGLNTDTQYF. The CDR3, as DNA: TGTGCCAGCAGCCCTGGACTGAACACAGATACGCAGTATTTT.

The CDR3 is CASSTEPYSPLHF. The CDR3 DNA follows: TGTGCCAGCAGCACAGAACCTTATTCACCCCTCCACTTT. This rearrangement joins TRBV7-3 to TRBJ1-6; D not certain. Per the germline V gene, CDR1 is SGHTA and CDR2 is FQGTGA. V gave up 5 bases and J gave up 8 bases, with 10 bases separating them. The CDR3 runs to 13 residues.

The chain uses TRBV7-2 and TRBJ1-2; D is unclear. Between the trimmed V and J ends, which lost 0 bases and 4 bases, there was a span of 6 bases. Germline CDR1 SGHTA, CDR2 FQGNSA. The CDR3 spans 13 residues. CDR3 residues: CASSLAGSYGYTF. The CDR3 DNA is TGTGCCAGCAGCTTAGCAGGGAGCTATGGCTACACCTTC.

The chain carries TRBV6-2 or TRBV6-3 and TRBJ2-3, with TRBD2 identical over 13 bases. The V gene end was trimmed by 2 bases and the J gene end by 5 bases; junction bases not matched to a gene: 7. CDR1 is MNHEY and CDR2 is SVGEGT in the germline V gene. CDR3 length: 17 amino acids. The CDR3 DNA follows: TGTGCCAGCAGTTACCCGACTAGCGGGGGGTCTGGAGATACGCAGTATTTT. This codes for CASSYPTSGGSGDTQYF.

This clone has just one count. The V and J genes are TRBV7-2 and TRBJ2-7, with 8 nucleotides matching TRBD2. Per the germline V gene, CDR1 is SGHTA and CDR2 is FQGNSA. The junction had 14 bases not matched to a gene; V was cut back by 4 bases and J by 3 bases. The length of the CDR3 is 17 residues. CDR3 protein: CASSSRYAAGAFYEQYF. In nucleotides, the CDR3 is TGTGCCAGCAGCTCCCGCTATGCAGCGGGGGCGTTCTACGAGCAGTACTTC.